This T cell receptor (beta chain) originates from a study of cytomegalovirus exposure and HLA in healthy donors. PCR was performed using 60 Vbeta and 13 Jbeta primers. Assay: immunoSEQ multiplex PCR; the TCRdb copy retains only in-frame clones and omits some. The sample comprises roughly 140,000 clones, around 80% of which are singletons, and 2% to 3% rests with the top ten. As to this clone: Its target is not known.

The CDR3 covers 15 residues. The V gene lost 4 bases and the J gene lost 5 bases, with 17 bases spanning the gap. Germline V gene lookup returns CDR1 MDHEN and CDR2 SYDVKM. Study findings and constraints: Three chains tied to CMV proved CMV antigen-specific in vitro.

The sample comprised PBMCs. The chain uses TRBV28 and TRBJ2-5, with D possibly being TRBD2 (5 bases). The source of this sequence is a boy aged 2-15 years in good health and CMV-seronegative. The DNA for the CDR3 is TGTGCCAGCAGTTACTCGGCTAGCCCAAGGGAGACCCAGTACTTC. Its translation: CASSYSASPRETQYF.